This passage covers 23 T cell receptor beta chains from one sample sequenced in a study of T-cell reconstitution after alpha-beta-depleted transplantation in children. Unique molecular identifiers were used to barcode this TCRbeta library. TCRdb processed the PCR reads anew with MiXCR; each CDR3 protein has one entry. This sample carries about 480,000 distinct CDR3 sequences, roughly an eighth of them seen once, and the ten largest clones take over 5.5%. The sequencing used PBMCs from the stem cell graft donor, collected from the stem cell graft. Receptor source: a human donor who donated a stem cell graft to a child with combined immunodeficiency.

The chain couples TRBV7-2 to TRBJ1-5; 9 positions agree with TRBD1. CDR3 size: 17 residues. The trim removed 5 bases at V and 2 bases at J, leaving 10 bases unmatched. CDR1 is SGHTA and CDR2 is FQGNSA in the germline V gene. The CDR3 DNA sequence: TGTGCCAGCAGCCTCACCGGGACAGGGTACGGCAATCAGCCCCAGCATTTT. Translation gives CASSLTGTGYGNQPQHF.

This clonotype was seen only a few times. The chain links TRBV15 to TRBJ2-1; maybe TRBD1 (6 bases). Germline assignment: CDR1 LNHNV and CDR2 YYDKDF (reference sequence). Trimming shortened V by 1 base and J by 8 bases, and 15 bases separated the two germline ends. CDR3 size: 15 residues. CDR3 bases: TGTGCCACCAGCAGAGTAGGACAGCCCGGGGATGAGCAGTTCTTC. This encodes CATSRVGQPGDEQFF.

J is TRBJ2-7 and V is TRBV4-3; 9 bases line up with TRBD1. V shed 0 bases, J shed 5 bases, and the junction held 11 bases outside the gene matches. The CDR3 has 17 amino acids. CDR1 LGHNA and CDR2 YSLEER come from the germline V gene. The CDR3 DNA follows: TGCGCCAGCAGCCAAGATCCATACGGGACAGGGCAACACGAGCAGTACTTC. This sequence encodes CASSQDPYGTGQHEQYF.

Comments on this clonotype: A read error may account for a junction end that differs from germline. The rearrangement joins TRBV5-7 to TRBJ2-7, with a tentative D call TRBD2 (5 bases). TRBV5-7 is noted as an ORF with a role that remains uncertain. The length of the CDR3 is 13 residues. The CDR3 loop reads CARSFGTSYEQYF. CDR3 in DNA: TGTGCCAGGAGCTTCGGAACTAGCTACGAGCAGTACTTC.

This clonotype was seen at least ten times. The chain is built from TRBV15 and TRBJ2-3, with D perhaps matching TRBD1 or TRBD2 (5 bases each). CDR1 and CDR2 from the germline V gene are LNHNV and YYDKDF (reference sequence). This CDR3 has 14 amino acids. Between the trimmed V and J ends, which lost 2 bases and 1 base, there was a span of 7 bases. CDR3 loop: CATSRQGRTDTQYF. The CDR3 bases are TGTGCCACCAGCAGACAGGGACGCACAGATACGCAGTATTTT. The full variable domain, rest sourced from reference TRBV15 and TRBJ2-3, is DAMVIQNPRYQVTQFGKPVTLSCSQTLNHNVMYWYQQKSSQAPKLLFHYYDKDFNNEADTPDNFQSRRPNTSFCFLDIRSPGLGDTAMYLCATSRQGRTDTQYFGPGTRLTVL.

The chain links TRBV29-1 to TRBJ2-7; D possibly corresponds to TRBD1 (5 bases). V shed 6 bases and J shed 4 bases, with 13 bases lying between them. Per the germline V gene, CDR1 is SQVTM and CDR2 is ANQGSEA. There are 12 residues in the CDR3. The CDR3 DNA sequence: TGCAGCGTGCGCTCACAGGAGTACGAGCAGTACTTC. Amino acid sequence: CSVRSQEYEQYF.

In its sample, this clonotype was seen many times. V is TRBV4-3 and J is TRBJ2-2, with 11 bases identical to TRBD2. This CDR3 spans 18 amino acids. Germline CDR1 LGHNA, CDR2 YSLEER. The V and J ends lost 0 bases and 6 bases, in that order; junction bases with no gene match: 9. The CDR3 region is CASSQEVTPGLAAGELFF. As DNA, the CDR3 is TGCGCCAGCAGCCAAGAGGTCACTCCGGGACTAGCGGCCGGGGAGCTGTTTTTT.

The rearrangement joins TRBV9 to TRBJ2-2, with TRBD2 identical over 7 bases. Unmatched junction bases numbered 11, after V lost 5 bases and J lost 7 bases. The length of the CDR3 is 15 residues. Germline V gives CDR1 SGDLS, CDR2 YYNGEE. The CDR3 nucleotides are TGTGCCAGCAGAGGACCAGGCGGGAGATTCGGGGAGCTGTTTTTT. It translates to CASRGPGGRFGELFF.

This clonotype was counted only a few times. The rearrangement joins TRBV7-8 to TRBJ1-4; unclear D gene. The CDR3 totals 14 residues. Germline-derived CDR1 and CDR2 are SGHVS and FQNEAQ. V lost 5 bases and J lost 8, with 15 bases in between. The CDR3: CASSTGPRGEKLFF. Here the CDR3 DNA reads TGTGCCAGCAGCACCGGACCTCGAGGAGAAAAACTGTTTTTT.

V gene TRBV21-1 combines with J gene TRBJ2-7; the table calls TRBD1, which could not be checked here. TRBV21-1 is listed as a pseudogene. The CDR3 has 16 amino acids. The CDR3 spells CASSKAWTVAPYEQYF. The CDR3 DNA reads TGTGCCAGCAGCAAAGCGTGGACAGTCGCTCCCTACGAGCAGTACTTC.

This chain joins TRBV28 and TRBJ2-5, with 10 bases identical to TRBD2. V was pared by 6 bases and J by 5 bases, with 6 bases of the junction left unmatched. The CDR3 loop spans 14 amino acids. CDR1 MDHEN and CDR2 SYDVKM come from the germline V gene. CDR3 sequence reads: CASSKRGGMETQYF. In DNA, the CDR3 is TGTGCCAGCAGCAAGCGGGGGGGCATGGAGACCCAGTACTTC. The full variable domain, with the rest looked up from reference TRBV28 and TRBJ2-5, is DVKVTQSSRYLVKRTGEKVFLECVQDMDHENMFWYRQDPGLGLRLIYFSYDVKMKEKGDIPEGYSVSREKKERFSLILESASTNQTSMYLCASSKRGGMETQYFGPGTRLLVL.

This CDR3 reads CASSLPRDRAQETQYF. The CDR3 DNA reads as TGTGCCAGCAGTTTACCCCGGGACAGGGCTCAAGAGACCCAGTACTTC. This sequence joins TRBV28 and TRBJ2-5; the match to TRBD1 covers 9 bases. V shed 2 bases and J 2 bases; nucleotides not matched to a gene: 6. The CDR3 is 16 residues long. Germline V lookup: CDR1 MDHEN, CDR2 SYDVKM.

The chain employs TRBV7-8 and TRBJ2-3; D possibly uses TRBD1 or TRBD2 (6 bases each). Germline CDR1 SGHVS, CDR2 FQNEAQ. This CDR3 spans 12 amino acids. V was trimmed by 4 bases and J by 9 bases, leaving 11 bases between them. In DNA form, the CDR3 reads TGTGCCAGCAGCTCTACAGGGAGGACGCAGTATTTT. Its protein product is CASSSTGRTQYF.

V is TRBV29-1 and J is TRBJ2-3; D tentatively reads TRBD1 or TRBD2 (6 bases each). The CDR3 runs to 15 residues. Germline V gene lookup returns CDR1 SQVTM and CDR2 ANQGSEA. V dropped 3 bases and J dropped 4 bases, with 17 bases sitting between them. The CDR3 here is CSVDAWRGSADTQYF. CDR3 DNA: TGCAGCGTTGATGCGTGGAGGGGGTCCGCAGATACGCAGTATTTT.

This clonotype turned up a few times. The chain links TRBV7-2 to TRBJ1-5, with D hard to call. CDR1 and CDR2 from the germline V gene are SGHTA and FQGNSA. The germline V and J ends were trimmed by 2 bases and 7 bases, with 6 bases remaining between them. The CDR3 loop spans 12 amino acids. The CDR3 DNA reads TGTGCCAGCAGCTTATGGGAACAGCCCCAGCATTTT. Amino acid sequence: CASSLWEQPQHF.

The rearrangement links TRBV11-2 to TRBJ2-7, with D tentatively TRBD2 (5 bases). Germline V CDR1 and CDR2: SGHAT, FQNNGV. Deletions cut 6 bases from V and 7 bases from J, with 13 bases between. This CDR3 region has 12 residues. The CDR3 DNA is TGTGCCAGCAGAAAGGTTTCGGGAGAGCAGTACTTC. Amino acids: CASRKVSGEQYF.

In this sample, this clonotype turned up a few times. V usage is TRBV5-1 and J usage is TRBJ1-1; TRBD1 matches at 7 bases. V lost 0 bases, J lost 0 bases, and 2 bases stayed unmatched. CDR3 length: 15 amino acids. From germline, CDR1 is SGHRS and CDR2 YFSETQ. Written as DNA, the CDR3 is TGCGCCAGCAGCTTGGACAGGGGTCTGAACACTGAAGCTTTCTTT. Encoded protein: CASSLDRGLNTEAFF.

The chain is built from TRBV21-1 and TRBJ2-2; the listed D gene, TRBD1, was not tested against the DNA. TRBV21-1 counts as a pseudogene. CDR3 length: 17 residues. Here the CDR3 DNA reads TGTGCCAGCAGCAAAGCGGTCGAGGGACGGAACACCGGGGAGCTGTTTTTT. Its translation is CASSKAVEGRNTGELFF.

The rearrangement links TRBV11-2 to TRBJ2-3; 8 nucleotides agree with TRBD2. The CDR3 has 17 residues. J lost 5 bases, V lost 1 base, and 11 bases had no gene match. Germline assignment: CDR1 SGHAT and CDR2 FQNNGV. The CDR3 DNA reads TGTGCCAGCAGCTTAGTTCCTAGCGGGCTGTTTATAGATACGCAGTATTTT. The encoded protein is CASSLVPSGLFIDTQYF.

In this sample, this clonotype turned up once. It may be a read error: a sequence one base away is much more abundant. This chain joins TRBV24-1 and TRBJ2-7, with 10 bases lining up with TRBD1. Germline CDR1 is KGHDR and CDR2 is SFDVKD. The length of the CDR3 is 15 residues. DNA of the CDR3: TGTGGCACCAGTGTCGGCGGGACAGGGGAAAACGAGCAGTACTTC. Residues: CGTSVGGTGENEQYF.

The gene calls are TRBV6-2 or TRBV6-3 and TRBJ2-2; the match to TRBD1 covers 8 bases. This CDR3 comprises 16 residues. Germline lookup yields CDR1 MNHEY and CDR2 SVGEGT. The J segment lost 0 bases and the V segment lost 2 bases, leaving 2 bases of the junction unmatched. CDR3 residues: CASSYGDRSNTGELFF. CDR3 sequence (DNA): TGTGCCAGCAGTTACGGGGACAGGTCGAACACCGGGGAGCTGTTTTTT.

This clonotype was observed a handful of times. The V gene is TRBV7-3, the J gene TRBJ2-2, with D unresolved. The germline gives CDR1 SGHTA, CDR2 FQGTGA. The CDR3 is 16 residues long. Trimming took off 0 bases at V and 1 base at J, with 9 bases between the two ends. CDR3 sequence (DNA): TGTGCCAGCAGCTTAACGTTTACGGAGAACACCGGGGAGCTGTTTTTT. Protein product: CASSLTFTENTGELFF. Full variable domain (remainder filled in from reference TRBV7-3 and TRBJ2-2): GAGVSQTPSNKVTEKGKYVELRCDPISGHTALYWYRQSLGQGPEFLIYFQGTGAADDSGLPNDRFFAVRPEGSVSTLKIQRTERGDSAVYLCASSLTFTENTGELFFGEGSRLTVL.

There are many counts of this clonotype. The chain is built from TRBV9 and TRBJ2-1; perhaps D is TRBD1 or TRBD2 (5 bases each). The germline CDR1 and CDR2 sequences are SGDLS and YYNGEE. Between the trimmed V and J ends, which lost 3 bases and 4 bases, there was a span of 17 bases. The CDR3 consists of 16 residues. In DNA, the CDR3 is TGTGCCAGCAGCGCAAGGGGTGGGAGCATATACAATGAGCAGTTCTTC. This encodes CASSARGGSIYNEQFF.